A single sample is the source of the 26 T cell receptor beta chains below, sequenced in a study of T cell repertoires in cytomegalovirus infection. TCRdb called the reads again in MiXCR, with one record for every CDR3 protein. Of under 800,000 distinct CDR3 sequences listed, 24% are singletons. Sequenced sample: CD8+ T cells from PBMCs. These receptors came from a human donor in good health (CMV status not recorded). Some clones in this sample may be carry-over from other donors' samples.

This clonotype was counted only a few times. V usage is TRBV29-1 and J usage is TRBJ2-1; 8 positions agree with TRBD2. The CDR3 is made up of 16 amino acids. The germline V gene has CDR1 SQVTM and CDR2 ANQGSEA. V lost 0 bases and J lost 3; bases outside the gene matches: 7. CDR3 DNA: TGCAGCGTTGAAGATAGTCCGAGCGGGAGCTACAATGAGCAGTTCTTC. This gives the protein CSVEDSPSGSYNEQFF.

This clonotype has ten or more counts. The V and J genes are TRBV28 and TRBJ1-4; maybe TRBD1 (5 bases). This CDR3 region has 17 residues. Trimming shortened V by 4 bases and J by 2 bases, and 17 bases separated the two germline ends. From germline, CDR1 is MDHEN and CDR2 SYDVKM. In nucleotides, the CDR3 is TGTGCCAGCAGTTCACTCCTGAGGGCAGGGACTAATGAAAAACTGTTTTTT. Its protein product is CASSSLLRAGTNEKLFF.

In regard to this clonotype: Possible read error: a much larger clone is one base away. The V call is TRBV7-9, the J call TRBJ2-7; D unclear. Germline V gives CDR1 SEHNR, CDR2 FQNEAQ (reference sequence). The V and J ends lost 1 base and 8 bases respectively, with 9 bases between them. The CDR3 is 12 amino acids. The CDR3, as DNA: TGTGCCAGCAGCTTAGGTTCCGACCAGCAGTACTTC. This translates into CASSLGSDQQYF.

The chain links TRBV18 to TRBJ1-1, with TRBD1 matching over 9 bases. This CDR3 has 15 amino acids. The germline gives CDR1 KGHSH, CDR2 LQKENI. J gave up 1 base and V 6 bases, and 6 bases lay outside the gene matches. The CDR3 DNA reads as TGTGCCAGCTCTCCGGGACAGGGAGAGAACACTGAAGCTTTCTTT. Its protein is CASSPGQGENTEAFF.

This clonotype was detected a few times. This chain connects TRBV28 to TRBJ2-7; the D is unclear. Trimming removed 6 bases at V and 6 bases at J, with 12 bases between. The CDR3 consists of 12 residues. Per germline, CDR1 MDHEN and CDR2 SYDVKM. CDR3 coding DNA: TGTGCCAGCAGAATGGGGTACGGCGAGCAGTACGTC. Translating gives CASRMGYGEQYV.

This clonotype has more than one count but fewer than ten. The chain combines TRBV10-3 with TRBJ2-7, with unresolved D. Looked up from germline, CDR1 is ENHRY and CDR2 is SYGVKD. V lost 6 bases and J 5 bases, leaving 11 bases between the germline ends. CDR3 length: 12 amino acids. The CDR3 here is CAIRISVHEQYF. In nucleotides, the CDR3 is TGTGCCATCAGGATATCGGTCCACGAGCAGTACTTC.

This clonotype was seen many times. The CDR3 region is CSAMTGAGANVLTF. CDR3 sequence (DNA): TGCAGCGCTATGACAGGGGCCGGGGCCAACGTCCTGACTTTC. J is TRBJ2-6 and V is TRBV29-1; the match to TRBD1 covers 8 bases. Trimming took 7 bases from V and 4 from J; bases not matched to a gene: 6. The germline V gene encodes CDR1 SQVTM and CDR2 ANQGSEA. This CDR3 has 14 amino acids.

There are a few counts of this clonotype. CDR3 residues: CASSLYPPTAQGSYEQYF. Here the CDR3 DNA reads TGTGCCAGCAGCTTGTATCCCCCGACAGCACAGGGTTCCTACGAGCAGTACTTC. This chain connects TRBV7-9 to TRBJ2-7, with D maybe TRBD1 (6 bases). The germline V gene has CDR1 SEHNR and CDR2 FQNEAQ (reference sequence). V shed 3 bases and J shed 1 base, with 22 bases lying between them. The CDR3 is made up of 18 amino acids.

The chain combines TRBV2 with TRBJ2-5, with D perhaps given as TRBD1 or TRBD2 (6 bases each). Per germline, CDR1 SNHLY and CDR2 FYNNEI. This CDR3 is built from 15 residues. V dropped 9 bases and J dropped 1 base, with 18 bases sitting between them. The DNA for the CDR3 is TGTGCCAGTCAGCGTGAGGGGGGATTCCAAGAGACCCAGTACTTC. Translated, it gives CASQREGGFQETQYF.

This chain joins TRBV12-5 and TRBJ1-1; D gene ambiguous. The germline V gene has CDR1 LGHNT and CDR2 FRNRAP. The CDR3 extends over 12 amino acids. V lost 1 base and J 1 base, leaving 1 base between the germline ends. CDR3 nucleotide sequence: TGTGCTAGTGGTTTGGGGAACACTGAAGCTTTCTTT. This encodes CASGLGNTEAFF.

Turning to this clonotype: With a much larger clone just one base away, this may be a read error. The V call is TRBV7-2, the J call TRBJ1-1; no clear D. This CDR3 comprises 17 residues. CDR1 SGHTA and CDR2 FQGNSA come from the germline V gene. Trimming pared 7 bases from V and 0 bases from J, leaving 21 bases between. The CDR3 DNA reads as TGTGCCAGCATCCTTTTGGGTGATGGGGAGTTGAACACTGAAGCTTTCTTT. Amino acids: CASILLGDGELNTEAFF.

The CDR3 protein is CSADVSGVTTDTQYF. CDR3 nucleotide sequence: TGCAGTGCTGATGTTTCGGGGGTTACCACAGATACGCAGTATTTT. The chain links TRBV20-1 to TRBJ2-3, with TRBD2 as a possible D gene (6 bases). CDR3 length equals 15 residues. Trimming stripped 5 bases from V and 2 bases from J, with 17 bases between. Germline V gene data show CDR1 as DFQATT and CDR2 as SNEGSKA (reference sequence).

There are a few counts of this clonotype. The chain combines TRBV7-6 with TRBJ2-5; D possibly corresponds to TRBD2 (6 bases). The CDR3 runs to 15 residues. The germline CDR1 and CDR2 sequences are SGHVS and FNYEAQ. V was clipped by 5 bases and J by 3 bases, with 16 bases between them. DNA for the CDR3: TGTGCCAGCAGCCCACGGAGGGTTGGGGAAGAGACCCAGTACTTC. Translating gives CASSPRRVGEETQYF.

This chain uses TRBV28 with TRBJ1-2; D uncertain. Trimming removed 3 bases from V and 7 bases from J, with 18 bases in between. The CDR3 length is 15 residues. The germline V gene encodes CDR1 MDHEN and CDR2 SYDVKM. CDR3 loop: CASSFPPFPFFGYTF. The CDR3 bases are TGTGCCAGCAGTTTTCCCCCCTTTCCTTTCTTTGGCTACACCTTC.

In this sample, this clonotype turned up many times. This sequence joins TRBV6-2 or TRBV6-3 and TRBJ2-7, with 7 bases lining up with TRBD1. This CDR3 contains 14 residues. V dropped 6 bases and J dropped 2; count of bases not matched to a gene: 7. Germline CDR1 is MNHEY and CDR2 is SVGEGT. In DNA form, the CDR3 reads TGTGCCAGCAGCGGGTTGACAGGGCCCTACGAGCAGTACGTC. It specifies CASSGLTGPYEQYV.

In its sample, this clonotype was seen once. CDR3 DNA sequence: TGTGCCACCAGTGATTTGTTGTCTACTGGCTACACCTTC. As protein: CATSDLLSTGYTF. The chain uses TRBV24-1 and TRBJ1-2, with D unclear. CDR3 length: 13 amino acids. V lost 0 bases and J lost 7, with 8 bases in between. CDR1 is KGHDR and CDR2 is SFDVKD in the germline V gene.

The CDR3 reads CASKPGTPNQPQHF. The CDR3 DNA is TGTGCCAGCAAGCCAGGGACGCCTAATCAGCCCCAGCATTTT. The rearrangement links TRBV27 to TRBJ1-5; tentative D call: TRBD1 (5 bases). The CDR3 sequence is 14 residues long. Trimming stripped 7 bases from V and 4 bases from J, with 14 bases between. Germline values: CDR1 MNHEY, CDR2 SMNVEV (reference sequence).

Many counts were recorded for this clonotype. The chain links TRBV7-2 to TRBJ2-1; 8 nucleotides align to TRBD2. V was pared by 5 bases and J by 3 bases, with 6 bases of the junction left unmatched. CDR1 SGHTA and CDR2 FQGNSA come from the germline V gene. This CDR3 is built from 15 residues. The CDR3 spells CASSLSGVSYNEQFF. The CDR3 nucleotides read TGTGCCAGCAGCCTTAGCGGGGTCAGCTACAATGAGCAGTTCTTC.

In this sample, this clonotype turned up many times. The chain carries TRBV7-2 and TRBJ2-7, with D hard to call. The V gene lost 2 bases and the J gene lost 0 bases, with 11 bases spanning the gap. CDR1 and CDR2 from the germline V gene are SGHTA and FQGNSA. This CDR3 is 15 amino acids long. CDR3 sequence reads: CASSLSYTGSYEQYF. Here the CDR3 DNA reads TGTGCCAGCAGCTTATCTTACACGGGCTCCTACGAGCAGTACTTC. The variable domain in full, completed from reference TRBV7-2 and TRBJ2-7, reads GAGVSQSPSNKVTEKGKDVELRCDPISGHTALYWYRQSLGQGLEFLIYFQGNSAPDKSGLPSDRFSAERTGGSVSTLTIQRTQQEDSAVYLCASSLSYTGSYEQYFGPGTRLTVT.

This clonotype was seen only a few times. This chain uses TRBV11-2 with TRBJ2-3; D not resolved. This CDR3 spans 15 amino acids. Trimming cost V 3 bases and J 0 bases, with 10 bases left between them. Germline V lookup: CDR1 SGHAT, CDR2 FQNNGV. For the CDR3, the DNA is TGTGCCAGCAGCTTGGAGTTCGCTAGCACAGATACGCAGTATTTT. Protein: CASSLEFASTDTQYF.

This clonotype occurred many times. The chain couples TRBV2 to TRBJ2-1; 9 nucleotides agree with TRBD1. The CDR3 runs 14 residues. Germline V gene lookup returns CDR1 SNHLY and CDR2 FYNNEI. V lost 8 bases, J lost 2 bases, and 4 bases stayed unmatched. The CDR3 DNA follows: TGTGCCAGCCAGGACAGGGGTCCCTACAATGAGCAGTTCTTC. As protein: CASQDRGPYNEQFF. Looking up the rest from reference TRBV2 and TRBJ2-1 gives the full variable domain: EPEVTQTPSHQVTQMGQEVILRCVPISNHLYFYWYRQILGQKVEFLVSFYNNEISEKSEIFDDQFSVERPDGSNFTLKIRSTKLEDSAMYFCASQDRGPYNEQFFGPGTRLTVL.

This clonotype was detected many times. DNA of the CDR3: TGTGCCAGCAGTTACCGATCCAATAATGAAAAACTGTTTTTT. This encodes CASSYRSNNEKLFF. This sequence joins TRBV7-6 and TRBJ1-4; D call uncertain. The germline V and J ends were trimmed by 6 bases and 4 bases, with 12 bases remaining between them. CDR1 and CDR2 from the germline V gene are SGHVS and FNYEAQ. The CDR3 sequence is 14 residues long.

This clonotype was seen only a few times. The chain couples TRBV6-2 or TRBV6-3 to TRBJ2-1; 8 nucleotides line up with TRBD2. Germline values: CDR1 MNHEY, CDR2 SVGEGT. This CDR3 is built from 16 residues. The junction had 6 bases not matched to a gene; V was cut back by 5 bases and J by 0 bases. The CDR3 here is CASSPRGGPSYNEQFF. For the CDR3, the DNA is TGTGCCAGCAGTCCCCGGGGGGGGCCCTCCTACAATGAGCAGTTCTTC.

This clonotype was counted only a few times. The chain uses TRBV2 and TRBJ2-2; D not resolved. The CDR3 extends over 14 amino acids. The germline V gene has CDR1 SNHLY and CDR2 FYNNEI. The V end was cut by 7 bases, the J end by 0 bases, with 9 bases between. CDR3 loop: CASIQVPNTGELFF. The CDR3 bases are TGTGCCAGCATCCAGGTACCGAACACCGGGGAGCTGTTTTTT.

The V and J genes are TRBV6-2 or TRBV6-3 and TRBJ2-1, with 13 bases that match TRBD2. The V segment lost 2 bases and the J segment 2 bases; nucleotides outside the gene matches: 18. Per the germline V gene, CDR1 is MNHEY and CDR2 is SVGEGT. The CDR3 runs to 22 residues. CDR3 protein: CASSYDPFLTSGGLETYNEQFF. The CDR3 nucleotides are TGTGCCAGCAGTTACGACCCTTTCCTGACTAGCGGGGGGCTGGAGACCTACAATGAGCAGTTCTTC.

The rearrangement joins TRBV5-4 to TRBJ2-1; D not resolved. Germline V gene sequence: CDR1 SGHNT, CDR2 YYREEE (reference sequence). The CDR3 runs to 14 residues. V lost 2 bases, J lost 4 bases, and 10 bases lay in between. The CDR3 region is CASSFQPSYNEQFF. The CDR3 DNA reads as TGTGCCAGCAGCTTCCAGCCAAGTTACAATGAGCAGTTCTTC.